One sample yielded the 20 T cell receptor beta chains listed below, sequenced in a study of early T cells in non-severe SARS-CoV-2 infection. TCRdb re-called the 5' RACE reads with MiXCR, one entry per CDR3 protein. The sample lists 84,000 or so distinct CDR3 sequences, 9.5% to 13% seen once, with over 2.5% in the top ten. Sequenced sample: whole blood. All receptors come from an adult who was a healthcare worker with PCR-confirmed SARS-CoV-2 infection or an uninfected control (not recorded which).

The chain carries TRBV11-3 and TRBJ2-1; 12 bases line up with TRBD2. With V trimmed by 0 bases and J by 5 bases, 8 bases remained unmatched. This CDR3 comprises 18 residues. Germline CDR1 reads SGHNT; CDR2 reads YENEEA. In nucleotides, the CDR3 is TGTGCCAGCAGCTTAGATTCTAGCGGGAGGGCCCCGAACAATGAGCAGTTCTTC. Residues: CASSLDSSGRAPNNEQFF.

This clonotype was observed many times. The chain joins TRBV7-3 to TRBJ1-6; 7 nucleotides agree with TRBD1. V shed 5 bases and J 7 bases; nucleotides not matched to a gene: 5. This CDR3 region has 14 residues. Germline CDR1 is SGHTA and CDR2 is FQGTGA. The CDR3 nucleotides are TGTGCCAGCAGCGTGGACAGGAGAAATTCACCCCTCCACTTT. It specifies CASSVDRRNSPLHF. Full variable domain (remainder filled in from reference TRBV7-3 and TRBJ1-6): GAGVSQTPSNKVTEKGKYVELRCDPISGHTALYWYRQSLGQGPEFLIYFQGTGAADDSGLPNDRFFAVRPEGSVSTLKIQRTERGDSAVYLCASSVDRRNSPLHFGNGTRLTVT.

J is TRBJ2-5 and V is TRBV2; D perhaps matches TRBD1 (5 bases). This CDR3 has 14 amino acids. The germline gives CDR1 SNHLY, CDR2 FYNNEI. V was clipped by 7 bases and J by 2 bases, with 14 bases between them. The CDR3 protein is CASTQGIRQETQYF. As DNA, the CDR3 is TGTGCCAGCACGCAGGGTATTAGGCAAGAGACCCAGTACTTC.

V and J are TRBV24-1 and TRBJ2-1; D may be TRBD1 (6 bases). The CDR3 contains 18 residues. Germline CDR1 KGHDR, CDR2 SFDVKD. Trimming pared 4 bases from V and 4 bases from J, leaving 22 bases between. The CDR3: CATSDRDPTRGGYNEQFF. The CDR3, as DNA: TGTGCCACCAGTGACCGAGACCCTACTAGAGGGGGTTACAATGAGCAGTTCTTC.

The chain has TRBV6-5 and TRBJ1-2, with D possibly matching TRBD1 (6 bases). The CDR3 sequence is 14 residues long. The germline V gene has CDR1 MNHEY and CDR2 SVGAGI. The V end lost 6 bases, the J end lost 3 bases, and 14 bases lay between the germline ends. The CDR3 sequence: CASSGTSLYYGYTF. In nucleotides, the CDR3 is TGTGCCAGCAGCGGGACATCCCTTTACTATGGCTACACCTTC.

This clonotype has a count of ten or more. DNA for the CDR3: TGTGCCCCCCCGGACAGTGGGAATCAGCCCCAGCATTTT. Protein: CAPPDSGNQPQHF. The chain has TRBV10-3 and TRBJ1-5; D may be TRBD1 (6 bases). Germline lookup yields CDR1 ENHRY and CDR2 SYGVKD. The germline V and J ends were trimmed by 11 bases and 4 bases, with 15 bases remaining between them. The CDR3 has 13 residues.

The chain uses TRBV2 and TRBJ2-1; D is possibly TRBD2 (5 bases). Germline V gives CDR1 SNHLY, CDR2 FYNNEI. The CDR3 extends over 14 amino acids. Between the trimmed V and J ends, which lost 3 bases and 14 bases, there was a span of 20 bases. CDR3 sequence reads: CASSEFGQRFEKFF. The CDR3 nucleotides read TGTGCCAGCAGTGAGTTCGGTCAGCGGTTCGAGAAGTTCTTC.

This clonotype was observed a few times. The chain has TRBV9 and TRBJ2-1, with 7 bases identical to TRBD1. The CDR3 is 15 residues long. CDR1 is SGDLS, CDR2 YYNGEE, per germline. Unmatched junction bases numbered 7, after V lost 4 bases and J lost 3 bases. The CDR3 nucleotides are TGTGCCAGCAGCTTCTCCGGGACAGACTACAATGAGCAGTTCTTC. This sequence encodes CASSFSGTDYNEQFF.

This clonotype was counted ten times or more. The chain joins TRBV13 to TRBJ2-1; 9 nucleotides match TRBD2. The CDR3 loop spans 16 amino acids. The V gene end was trimmed by 5 bases and the J gene end by 1 base; junction bases not matched to a gene: 6. Germline values: CDR1 PRHDT, CDR2 FYEKMQ (reference sequence). The CDR3 region is CASSPRLAVSYNEQFF. DNA for the CDR3: TGTGCCAGCAGCCCCCGACTAGCGGTGTCCTACAATGAGCAGTTCTTC.

This clonotype was recorded a few times. This chain links TRBV19 with TRBJ1-2; D is unresolved. CDR1 is LNHDA and CDR2 is SQIVND in the germline V gene (reference sequence). The V gene lost 5 bases and the J gene lost 8 bases, with 18 bases spanning the gap. This CDR3 is 14 amino acids long. CDR3 amino acids: CASSPTVTTWGYTF. CDR3 nucleotides: TGTGCCAGTAGTCCTACGGTTACCACTTGGGGCTACACCTTC. The whole variable domain, filled in from reference TRBV19 and TRBJ1-2, reads DGGITQSPKYLFRKEGQNVTLSCEQNLNHDAMYWYRQDPGQGLRLIYYSQIVNDFQKGDIAEGYSVSREKKESFPLTVTSAQKNPTAFYLCASSPTVTTWGYTFGSGTRLTVV.

About this clonotype itself: This may be a read error: a much more frequent sequence differs by one nucleotide. V usage is TRBV7-9 and J usage is TRBJ2-2; D is undetermined. This CDR3 has 14 residues. Germline values: CDR1 SEHNR, CDR2 FQNEAQ (reference sequence). The CDR3 here is CASSSDPHTEELFF. The CDR3 DNA reads as TGTGCCAGCAGCTCGGATCCTCACACCGAGGAGCTGTTTTTT.

Many counts were recorded for this clonotype. The chain combines TRBV6-1 with TRBJ1-1; weak D call: TRBD1 (6 bases). The CDR3 spans 11 residues. With 6 bases removed from V and 11 bases from J, the gap between germline ends came to 13 bases. The germline V gene has CDR1 MNHNS and CDR2 SASEGT. The CDR3, as DNA: TGTGCCAGCAGAATGGGACAAGGGGCTTTCTTT. This encodes CASRMGQGAFF.

This clonotype was counted between two and nine times. This rearrangement joins TRBV20-1 to TRBJ2-5; 15 positions match TRBD2. The CDR3 sequence is 16 residues long. The ends lost 3 bases at V and 5 bases at J; junction bases unmatched: 7. Per the germline V gene, CDR1 is DFQATT and CDR2 is SNEGSKA (reference sequence). This chain's CDR3 is CSASRTSGRAGETQYF. The CDR3 DNA reads as TGCAGTGCTAGCCGGACTAGCGGGAGGGCCGGGGAGACCCAGTACTTC.

The CDR3 DNA reads TGTGCCTGGAGTATCCCAAAGGGCACAGATACGCAGTATTTT. Its protein is CAWSIPKGTDTQYF. This chain links TRBV30 with TRBJ2-3; D remains unclear. The germline gives CDR1 GTSNPN, CDR2 SVGIG (reference sequence). This CDR3 is built from 14 residues. The V gene lost 2 bases and the J gene lost 1 base, with 10 bases spanning the gap.

This clonotype was found many times. The chain is built from TRBV20-1 and TRBJ2-1; D unresolved. The CDR3 loop spans 12 amino acids. Trimming took 3 bases from V and 10 from J, leaving 13 bases between them. Germline CDR1 is DFQATT and CDR2 is SNEGSKA (reference sequence). The CDR3 here is CSASTSTAEQFF. The CDR3 DNA reads as TGCAGTGCTAGTACGAGTACGGCCGAGCAGTTCTTC.

At least ten counts were recorded for this clonotype. This rearrangement joins TRBV29-1 to TRBJ1-1; weak D call: TRBD1 (5 bases). Germline V gene lookup returns CDR1 SQVTM and CDR2 ANQGSEA. This CDR3 contains 11 residues. V lost 8 bases, J lost 4 bases, and 11 bases lay in between. The CDR3 nucleotides are TGCAGCTTTTCTGACAGCACTGAAGCTTTCTTT. Its translation is CSFSDSTEAFF.

The chain combines TRBV12-5 with TRBJ2-1; 7 positions match TRBD1. In germline, CDR1 is LGHNT, CDR2 FRNRAP. Germline trimming cut 5 bases from V and 12 bases from J; bases unmatched to any gene: 7. CDR3 length: 12 amino acids. The CDR3 DNA sequence: TGTGCTAGTGGTACGGGGACAGTTGGGCAGTTCTTC. The encoded protein is CASGTGTVGQFF.

The table lists this clonotype with many counts. One end of the junction is discordant with germline, which a read error may explain. V is TRBV29-1 and J is TRBJ1-1; D gene uncertain. Germline CDR1 SQVTM, CDR2 ANQGSEA. The CDR3 sequence is 12 residues long. CDR3 DNA sequence: TGCAGCGTCGAATTTGGTTCCACTGAAGTTTTCTTT. Its translation: CSVEFGSTEVFF.

In this sample, this clonotype turned up a few times. The V and J genes are TRBV11-1 and TRBJ2-5; maybe TRBD2 (5 bases). Trimming removed 5 bases from V and 2 bases from J, with 12 bases in between. The length of the CDR3 is 14 residues. Germline V gives CDR1 SGHAT, CDR2 FQDESV (reference sequence). CDR3 in DNA: TGTGCCAGCAGCACAAGGACTGGACAAGAGACCCAGTACTTC. Translating it yields CASSTRTGQETQYF.

A few counts support this clonotype. The chain uses TRBV20-1 and TRBJ2-7; D remains ambiguous. This CDR3 has 12 residues. Germline CDR1 DFQATT, CDR2 SNEGSKA (reference sequence). Deletions cut 3 bases from V and 4 bases from J, with 10 bases between. For the CDR3, the DNA is TGCAGTGCTAGTGAAAGGGAATACGAGCAGTACTTC. It is translated as CSASEREYEQYF.